This T cell receptor beta chain was sequenced for a study of blood T cells in healthy people across ages. A sample-barcoded 5' primer and a J-beta primer mix were used in a second PCR of roughly 7 to 12 cycles. TCRdb ran MiXCR on the 5' RACE reads and lists one entry per CDR3 protein. The sample yields around 1,000,000 distinct CDR3 sequences, around two fifths seen once. The CDR3 spans 15 residues. CDR1 is LGHNA and CDR2 is YSLEER in the germline V gene. Deletions cut 7 bases from V and 4 bases from J, with 16 bases between. The chain is built from TRBV4-3 and TRBJ2-2; perhaps TRBD2 as D (6 bases). The sequenced material came from blood. The receptor was isolated from a man aged 18 to 30 in good health. The CDR3 sequence: CASKRALEGTGELFF. The DNA for the CDR3 is TGCGCCAGCAAGAGGGCTCTGGAGGGCACCGGGGAGCTGTTTTTT.